This TCR beta chain was sequenced in a study of CD8+CD57+ T cells in acquired aplastic anemia. Study-wide background: 3.2 ug was the average amount of DNA from sorted CD4+ and CD8+ cells. Study-level findings and limits: For CD8+ Simpson's diversity, patients and controls showed no significant difference. Common to patients and controls were twenty-nine CD8+ CDR3 sequences.

All patients picked for sequencing had shown, by flow cytometry, an expansion of CD8+CD57+ cells. Patients were untreated when blood was sampled. V shed 6 bases, J shed 6 bases, and the junction held 13 bases outside the gene matches. CDR3 length: 15 amino acids. Genomic DNA was employed as the template in profiling TCR beta VDJ and CDR3. TCRdb passed the reads through MiXCR, listing each CDR3 protein once. The sample contains 110,000 or so distinct CDR3 sequences, over 55% of which appear only once. This clonotype came up many times. As yet, its antigen is unknown. The TCR originated in a human donor with aplastic anemia. The sequencing sample was made of sorted CD4+, CD8+, or CD8+CD57+ T cells (not recorded which) from PBMCs. The chain is built from TRBV12-3 or TRBV12-4 and TRBJ1-2; 7 nucleotides align to TRBD1. The CDR3 loop is CASRRTGAYSHGYTF. The CDR3 DNA reads as TGTGCCAGCAGACGCACAGGGGCTTATAGTCATGGCTACACCTTC.